This T cell receptor beta chain was found in a study of graft-versus-host responses after intestinal transplantation. Across the whole study: The transplants performed in recipients were multivisceral, liver-intestinal, or isolated intestinal. Every one of the recipients received anti-thymocyte globulin induction and afterwards took tacrolimus and steroids for about 3 years. Study-level points and caveats: Individuals carrying graft-donor T cell macrochimerism showed high graft-versus-host to host-versus-graft clonal ratios in allografts. Early post-transplant HvG declines were associated with peak circulating GvH clone levels.

The protocol was immunoSEQ multiplex PCR, while the TCRdb copy is restricted to in-frame clones and leaves out a portion. Among over 10,000 clones listed, almost 85% were seen once. This clone occurred a few times. Antigen unknown. V lost 6 bases and J 2 bases, leaving 16 bases between the germline ends. The CDR3 runs to 15 residues. The V gene's germline CDR1 is PRHDT and CDR2 FYEKMQ (reference sequence). V usage is TRBV13 and J usage is TRBJ1-1; the D is unclear. The TCR comes from a human patient who received an intestinal transplant, so some T cells may come from the graft donor. This specimen was PBMCs, taken after intestinal transplantation. CDR3 loop: CASSPAGSRNTEAFF. For the CDR3, the DNA is TGTGCCAGCAGTCCCGCCGGGAGTCGAAACACTGAAGCTTTCTTT. The variable domain in full, with the rest retrieved from reference TRBV13 and TRBJ1-1, is AAGVIQSPRHLIKEKRETATLKCYPIPRHDTVYWYQQGPGQDPQFLISFYEKMQSDKGSIPDRFSAQQFSDYHSELNMSSLELGDSALYFCASSPAGSRNTEAFFGQGTRLTVV.